The 8 T cell receptor beta chains presented below share a single source sample, sequenced in a study of naive and memory T cell subsets. The treatment was: skin biopsy from PPD injection site in Mantoux-positive individual. Reverse transcription used DNase-treated unsorted total RNA, aiming for about 1 to 1000 ng. Alpha and beta constant region primers primed reverse transcription for blood and skin samples. One entry per CDR3 protein, called by TCRdb with MiXCR from the UMI-ligation and nested PCR reads. Of around 20,000 distinct CDR3 sequences in the sample, less than 9.5% were seen once. The input for sequencing was skin, taken from a tuberculin skin test site. The source is an adult in good health.

This clonotype was picked up a small number of times. The genes are TRBV12-3 or TRBV12-4 and TRBJ1-4; D call uncertain. CDR3 length: 13 amino acids. The germline V and J ends were trimmed by 5 bases and 6 bases, with 10 bases remaining between them. In DNA form, the CDR3 reads TGTGCCAGCAGTCCCGGCAGAGATGAAAAACTGTTTTTT. This sequence encodes CASSPGRDEKLFF.

V gene TRBV12-3 or TRBV12-4 combines with J gene TRBJ2-7; D might be TRBD1 (5 bases). The V gene lost 5 bases and the J gene lost 6 bases, with 14 bases spanning the gap. The CDR3 has 13 amino acids. The CDR3 DNA follows: TGTGCCAGCAGTCCAGGGCCCTCGGGCGAGCAGTACTTC. Protein product: CASSPGPSGEQYF.

The table lists this clonotype with a few counts. The rearrangement uses TRBV3-1 and TRBJ1-1, with a tentative D call TRBD1 (5 bases). The germline V gene encodes CDR1 LGHDT and CDR2 YNNKEL (reference sequence). The V and J ends lost 1 base and 6 bases respectively, with 12 bases between them. The CDR3 length is 14 residues. The CDR3 DNA is TGTGCCAGCAGCCAAGTAGGGGTTAAAGCTGAAGCTTTCTTT. Its protein product is CASSQVGVKAEAFF.

This clonotype was found many times. The V call is TRBV13, the J call TRBJ2-7; 8 nucleotides line up with TRBD1. V shed 4 bases, J shed 3 bases, and the junction held 11 bases outside the gene matches. The germline V gene has CDR1 PRHDT and CDR2 FYEKMQ (reference sequence). The CDR3 is 16 amino acids. This CDR3 reads CASSSRTGIRGYEQYF. DNA of the CDR3: TGTGCCAGCAGCTCTCGGACAGGGATTCGCGGCTACGAGCAGTACTTC.

This clonotype is judged medium-sized. The chain carries TRBV29-1 and TRBJ2-1; TRBD2 matches at 7 bases. The CDR3 length is 14 residues. Unmatched junction bases numbered 4, after V lost 5 bases and J lost 0 bases. CDR1 and CDR2 from the germline V gene are SQVTM and ANQGSEA. For the CDR3, the DNA is TGCAGCGTTCAAGCGGGAAACTCCTACAATGAGCAGTTCTTC. Its translation is CSVQAGNSYNEQFF.

This clonotype was picked up a small number of times. The genes are TRBV10-3 and TRBJ2-2; TRBD2 agrees at 7 bases. This CDR3 comprises 15 residues. V lost 3 bases and J lost 3; bases outside the gene matches: 4. Germline assignment: CDR1 ENHRY and CDR2 SYGVKD. CDR3 residues: CAISDFAGDTGELFF. CDR3 DNA: TGTGCCATCAGTGACTTCGCGGGGGACACCGGGGAGCTGTTTTTT.

There are many counts of this clonotype. The V gene is TRBV5-1, the J gene TRBJ2-7, with a weak D call TRBD1 (7 bases). The V gene's germline CDR1 is SGHRS and CDR2 YFSETQ. V gave up 4 bases and J gave up 2 bases, with 10 bases separating them. The CDR3 loop spans 13 amino acids. The CDR3 loop reads CASSGGTAYEQYF. The CDR3 DNA reads as TGCGCCAGCAGCGGGGGGACAGCCTACGAGCAGTACTTC.

V gene TRBV5-4 combines with J gene TRBJ2-7; 9 nucleotides align to TRBD1. Germline V gene lookup returns CDR1 SGHNT and CDR2 YYREEE (reference sequence). Trimming removed 3 bases from V and 2 bases from J; junction bases left unmatched: 6. The CDR3 is 15 residues long. The CDR3 loop reads CASSSQGAEAYEQYF. The CDR3 coding sequence is TGTGCCAGCAGCTCACAGGGGGCAGAGGCCTACGAGCAGTACTTC.